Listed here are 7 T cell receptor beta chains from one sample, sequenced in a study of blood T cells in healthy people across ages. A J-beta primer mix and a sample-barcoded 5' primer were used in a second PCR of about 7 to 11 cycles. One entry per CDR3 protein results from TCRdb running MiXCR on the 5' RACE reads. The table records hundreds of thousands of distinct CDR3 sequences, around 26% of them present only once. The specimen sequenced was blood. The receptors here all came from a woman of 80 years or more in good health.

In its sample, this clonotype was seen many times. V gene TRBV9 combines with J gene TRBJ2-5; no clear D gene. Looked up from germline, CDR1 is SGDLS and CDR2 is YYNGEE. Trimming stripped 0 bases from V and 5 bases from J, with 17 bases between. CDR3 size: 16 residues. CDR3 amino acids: CASSVGGAPGRETQYF. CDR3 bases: TGTGCCAGCAGCGTAGGAGGTGCTCCAGGACGCGAGACCCAGTACTTC.

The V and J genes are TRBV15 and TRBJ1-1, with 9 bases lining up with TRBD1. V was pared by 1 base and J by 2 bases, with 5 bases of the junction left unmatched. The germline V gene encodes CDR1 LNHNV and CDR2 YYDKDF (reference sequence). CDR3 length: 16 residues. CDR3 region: CATSRARDRVNTEAFF. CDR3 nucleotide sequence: TGTGCCACCAGCAGAGCTCGGGACAGGGTTAACACTGAAGCTTTCTTT.

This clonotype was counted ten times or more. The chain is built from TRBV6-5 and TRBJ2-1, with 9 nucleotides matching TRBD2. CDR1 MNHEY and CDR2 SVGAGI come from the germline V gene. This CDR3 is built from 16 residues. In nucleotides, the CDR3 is TGTGCGCGCCGGGGGGGGGAAGCGGGGGGCATTCATGAGCAGTTCTTC. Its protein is CARRGGEAGGIHEQFF.

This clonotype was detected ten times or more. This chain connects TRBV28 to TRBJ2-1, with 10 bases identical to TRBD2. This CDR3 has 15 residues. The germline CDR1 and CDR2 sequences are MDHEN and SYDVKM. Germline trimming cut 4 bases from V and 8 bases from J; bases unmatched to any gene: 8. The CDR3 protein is CASSSTAGGRDEQFF. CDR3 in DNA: TGTGCCAGCAGTTCCACAGCGGGGGGGCGGGATGAGCAGTTCTTC.

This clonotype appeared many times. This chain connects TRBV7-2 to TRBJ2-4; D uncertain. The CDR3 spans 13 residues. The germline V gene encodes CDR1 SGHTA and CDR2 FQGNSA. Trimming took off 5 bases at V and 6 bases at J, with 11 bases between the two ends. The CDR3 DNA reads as TGTGCCAGCAGCCCTACGTGGGGAAACATTCAGTACTTC. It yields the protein CASSPTWGNIQYF. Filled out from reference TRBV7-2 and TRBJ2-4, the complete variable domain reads GAGVSQSPSNKVTEKGKDVELRCDPISGHTALYWYRQSLGQGLEFLIYFQGNSAPDKSGLPSDRFSAERTGGSVSTLTIQRTQQEDSAVYLCASSPTWGNIQYFGAGTRLSVL.

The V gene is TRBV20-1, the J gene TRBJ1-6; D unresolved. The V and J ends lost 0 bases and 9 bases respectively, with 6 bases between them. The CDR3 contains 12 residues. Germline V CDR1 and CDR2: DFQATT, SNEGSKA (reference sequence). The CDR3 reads CSAREGSSPLHF. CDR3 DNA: TGCAGTGCTAGAGAAGGGAGTTCACCCCTCCACTTT.

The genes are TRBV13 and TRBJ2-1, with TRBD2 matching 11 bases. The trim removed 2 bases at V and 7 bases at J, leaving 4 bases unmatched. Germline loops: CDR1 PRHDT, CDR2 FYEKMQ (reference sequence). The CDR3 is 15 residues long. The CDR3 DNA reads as TGTGCCAGCAGCTTAAGGCTAGCGGGGGGTAATGAGCAGTTCTTC. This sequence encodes CASSLRLAGGNEQFF.